A single sample is the source of the 26 T cell receptor beta chains below, sequenced in a study of siplizumab effects on memory and regulatory T cells. The method was immunoSEQ multiplex PCR; TCRdb's version includes in-frame clones alone and lacks a portion of them. The sample yields over 85,000 clones, approximately 93% seen once. Source material: non-Treg CD4+ T cells sorted from blood. These TCRs come from a human donor in good health.

The rearrangement links TRBV10-3 to TRBJ2-1; 8 nucleotides line up with TRBD1. CDR1 ENHRY and CDR2 SYGVKD come from the germline V gene. V gave up 4 bases and J gave up 7 bases; unmatched junction bases: 3. This CDR3 region has 13 residues. CDR3: CAISGTGKNEQFF. CDR3 in DNA: TGTGCCATCAGTGGGACAGGGAAGAATGAGCAGTTCTTC.

The V and J genes are TRBV7-2 and TRBJ2-3; D is possibly TRBD2 (6 bases). The V end was cut by 5 bases, the J end by 5 bases, with 26 bases between. Germline-derived CDR1 and CDR2 are SGHTA and FQGNSA. This CDR3 contains 18 residues. CDR3 loop: CASSPHSPGTSSRDTQYF. CDR3 nucleotide sequence: TGTGCCAGCAGCCCCCACTCCCCGGGAACTAGCTCGAGAGATACGCAGTATTTT.

This chain uses TRBV11-2 with TRBJ2-2, with D tentatively TRBD1 or TRBD2 (6 bases each). The CDR3 runs 16 residues. Germline CDR1 reads SGHAT; CDR2 reads FQNNGV. Trimming left V 3 bases short and J 7 bases short, with 18 bases between. The CDR3 here is CASSFLGGPLSGELFF. The DNA for the CDR3 is TGTGCCAGCAGCTTCCTAGGGGGGCCGTTGAGCGGGGAGCTGTTTTTT. The entire variable domain, with the rest obtained from reference TRBV11-2 and TRBJ2-2, is as follows: EAGVAQSPRYKIIEKRQSVAFWCNPISGHATLYWYQQILGQGPKLLIQFQNNGVVDDSQLPKDRFSAERLKGVDSTLKIQPAKLEDSAVYLCASSFLGGPLSGELFFGEGSRLTVL.

The chain joins TRBV19 to TRBJ1-2; 11 nucleotides align to TRBD1. The CDR3 loop spans 14 amino acids. Germline V CDR1 and CDR2: LNHDA, SQIVND (reference sequence). The V and J ends lost 3 bases and 6 bases, in that order; junction bases with no gene match: 3. CDR3 residues: CASSMGQGENGYTF. CDR3 sequence (DNA): TGTGCCAGTAGTATGGGACAGGGGGAAAATGGCTACACCTTC.

The genes are TRBV27 and TRBJ2-7; D is unclear. Between the trimmed V and J ends, which lost 3 bases and 5 bases, there was a span of 14 bases. This CDR3 contains 14 residues. The germline V gene encodes CDR1 MNHEY and CDR2 SMNVEV (reference sequence). The CDR3 loop reads CASSFSPGLNEQYF. CDR3 in DNA: TGTGCCAGCAGTTTTTCTCCGGGTTTAAACGAGCAGTACTTC.

This clone was seen only once. J is TRBJ2-7 and V is TRBV11-3; the match to TRBD1 covers 11 bases. This CDR3 region has 14 residues. With V trimmed by 5 bases and J by 2 bases, 2 bases remained unmatched. The germline gives CDR1 SGHNT, CDR2 YENEEA. The DNA of the CDR3 is TGTGCCAGCAGCCTGGGACAGGGGGCCTACGAGCAGTACTTC. Translated: CASSLGQGAYEQYF.

V and J are TRBV11-3 and TRBJ1-1; D gene uncertain. The CDR3 contains 13 residues. In germline, CDR1 is SGHNT, CDR2 YENEEA. Deletions cut 2 bases from V and 1 base from J, with 5 bases between. CDR3 residues: CASSLTANTEAFF. The CDR3 nucleotides read TGTGCCAGCAGCTTAACTGCGAACACTGAAGCTTTCTTT.

The J gene is TRBJ1-1, the V gene TRBV30, with D tentatively TRBD1 (6 bases). This CDR3 comprises 12 residues. V was clipped by 4 bases and J by 7 bases, with 13 bases between them. In germline, CDR1 is GTSNPN, CDR2 SVGIG (reference sequence). Written as DNA, the CDR3 is TGTGCCTGGACGACAGGTTTCGTTGAAGCTTTCTTT. The encoded protein is CAWTTGFVEAFF.

The chain links TRBV6-5 to TRBJ1-3; 10 bases match TRBD1. Germline trimming cut 5 bases from V and 2 bases from J; bases unmatched to any gene: 3. The CDR3 length is 15 residues. CDR1 is MNHEY and CDR2 is SVGAGI in the germline V gene. The CDR3 region is CASSKGTGAGNTIYF. The DNA for the CDR3 is TGTGCCAGCAGTAAAGGGACAGGGGCTGGAAACACCATATATTTT.

The rearrangement links TRBV5-6 to TRBJ2-1; a possible D gene is TRBD2 (5 bases). CDR1 SGHDT and CDR2 YYEEEE come from the germline V gene. V lost 3 bases and J lost 8, with 12 bases in between. CDR3 length: 13 amino acids. For the CDR3, the DNA is TGTGCCAGCAGCTCGACGCGGGCCTATGAGCAGTTCTTC. Encoded protein: CASSSTRAYEQFF.

V is TRBV6-5 and J is TRBJ2-3; D tentatively fits TRBD1 or TRBD2 (6 bases each). Per the germline V gene, CDR1 is MNHEY and CDR2 is SVGAGI. CDR3 length: 15 residues. Trimming shortened V by 2 bases and J by 0 bases, and 9 bases separated the two germline ends. As DNA, the CDR3 is TGTGCCAGCAGTTACGGGGGGCCTAGCACAGATACGCAGTATTTT. Protein: CASSYGGPSTDTQYF.

The V and J genes are TRBV5-5 and TRBJ2-5; 12 bases agree with TRBD2. The CDR3 is made up of 17 amino acids. Germline CDR1 SGHKS, CDR2 YYEKEE (reference sequence). V lost 0 bases to trimming and J lost 0 bases; unmatched junction nucleotides: 3. The CDR3 loop is CASSLAGTSGYQETQYF. For the CDR3, the DNA is TGTGCCAGCAGCTTGGCCGGGACTAGCGGGTACCAAGAGACCCAGTACTTC.

V is TRBV5-6 and J is TRBJ2-7; D may correspond to TRBD1 or TRBD2 (5 bases each). CDR1 is SGHDT and CDR2 is YYEEEE in the germline V gene. This CDR3 has 13 amino acids. Trimming cost V 4 bases and J 5 bases, with 13 bases left between them. The CDR3 region is CASSPMRGDEQYF. The CDR3 region has the DNA TGTGCCAGCAGCCCCATGAGGGGCGACGAGCAGTACTTC.

This clone was counted once. This rearrangement joins TRBV7-2 to TRBJ1-1; D gene ambiguous. Germline lookup yields CDR1 SGHTA and CDR2 FQGNSA. The CDR3 extends over 15 amino acids. The V and J ends lost 1 base and 0 bases respectively, with 9 bases between them. The CDR3: CASSLVVQMNTEAFF. The CDR3 nucleotides are TGTGCCAGCAGCTTAGTGGTGCAGATGAACACTGAAGCTTTCTTT. The full variable domain, its missing parts supplied by reference TRBV7-2 and TRBJ1-1, is GAGVSQSPSNKVTEKGKDVELRCDPISGHTALYWYRQSLGQGLEFLIYFQGNSAPDKSGLPSDRFSAERTGGSVSTLTIQRTQQEDSAVYLCASSLVVQMNTEAFFGQGTRLTVV.

The chain carries TRBV4-1 and TRBJ1-1, with TRBD1 matching over 8 bases. This CDR3 comprises 17 residues. Germline assignment: CDR1 MGHRA and CDR2 YSYEKL. J gave up 4 bases and V 1 base, and 11 bases lay outside the gene matches. The CDR3 nucleotides are TGCGCCAGCAGCCAAGGCCGAAACAGGGGGAGGGGCACTGAAGCTTTCTTT. Translation: CASSQGRNRGRGTEAFF.

The chain couples TRBV5-1 to TRBJ1-1; 9 bases agree with TRBD1. Germline values: CDR1 SGHRS, CDR2 YFSETQ. CDR3 length: 15 amino acids. J gave up 1 base and V 4 bases, and 5 bases lay outside the gene matches. The CDR3 region has the DNA TGCGCCAGCAGCGGAAGGGGACAGGGGAACACTGAAGCTTTCTTT. The encoded protein is CASSGRGQGNTEAFF.

This chain connects TRBV6-1 to TRBJ1-3; D is uncertain. The germline V gene has CDR1 MNHNS and CDR2 SASEGT. This CDR3 comprises 15 residues. Trimming took off 6 bases at V and 2 bases at J, with 14 bases between the two ends. The CDR3 is CASRATLPPGNTIYF. CDR3 in DNA: TGTGCCAGCAGGGCTACACTTCCTCCTGGAAACACCATATATTTT.

The V call is TRBV5-4, the J call TRBJ1-1; no reliable D call. Trimming left V 1 base short and J 2 bases short, with 9 bases between. The CDR3 length is 14 residues. CDR1 and CDR2 from the germline V gene are SGHNT and YYREEE (reference sequence). The CDR3 here is CASSLFSTNTEAFF. In nucleotides, the CDR3 is TGTGCCAGCAGCTTGTTTTCCACCAACACTGAAGCTTTCTTT. Full variable domain (missing parts from reference TRBV5-4 and TRBJ1-1): ETGVTQSPTHLIKTRGQQVTLRCSSQSGHNTVSWYQQALGQGPQFIFQYYREEENGRGNFPPRFSGLQFPNYSSELNVNALELDDSALYLCASSLFSTNTEAFFGQGTRLTVV.

This clone has more than one count but fewer than ten. This chain joins TRBV2 and TRBJ1-1; the D gene is possibly TRBD1 (5 bases). CDR3 length: 13 amino acids. Trimming pared 6 bases from V and 12 bases from J, leaving 20 bases between. Germline V gives CDR1 SNHLY, CDR2 FYNNEI. DNA for the CDR3: TGTGCCAGCAGGGGACGACTATTGGCTGTTCCTTTCTTT. Its protein is CASRGRLLAVPFF. Using reference TRBV2 and TRBJ1-1 for the parts outside the CDR3, the full variable domain is EPEVTQTPSHQVTQMGQEVILRCVPISNHLYFYWYRQILGQKVEFLVSFYNNEISEKSEIFDDQFSVERPDGSNFTLKIRSTKLEDSAMYFCASRGRLLAVPFFGQGTRLTVV.

J is TRBJ1-5 and V is TRBV7-9; unclear D gene. CDR1 and CDR2 from the germline V gene are SEHNR and FQNEAQ (reference sequence). This CDR3 is built from 13 residues. The V gene lost 3 bases and the J gene lost 4 bases, with 7 bases spanning the gap. The CDR3 spells CASSFESNQPQHF. The CDR3 nucleotides are TGTGCCAGCAGCTTTGAGTCGAATCAGCCCCAGCATTTT.

V and J are TRBV4-2 and TRBJ2-7; D assignment may be TRBD1 or TRBD2 (5 bases each). The V gene lost 0 bases and the J gene lost 5 bases, with 23 bases spanning the gap. The CDR3 length is 18 residues. Germline V gene lookup returns CDR1 LGHNA and CDR2 YNFKEQ. CDR3 sequence: CASSQDEGTSGPWDEQYF. In nucleotides, the CDR3 is TGTGCCAGCAGCCAAGATGAAGGGACCTCGGGACCCTGGGACGAGCAGTACTTC.

V gene TRBV2 combines with J gene TRBJ1-6; TRBD1 agrees at 9 bases. Germline lookup yields CDR1 SNHLY and CDR2 FYNNEI. This CDR3 comprises 15 residues. The V segment lost 3 bases and the J segment 3 bases; nucleotides outside the gene matches: 0. CDR3: CASSETGGYNSPLHF. Here the CDR3 DNA reads TGTGCCAGCAGTGAGACAGGGGGCTATAATTCACCCCTCCACTTT.

The rearrangement uses TRBV7-2 and TRBJ2-7; the D is unclear. With 4 bases removed from V and 4 bases from J, the gap between germline ends came to 8 bases. The length of the CDR3 is 12 residues. Germline CDR1 and CDR2: SGHTA and FQGNSA. The CDR3 here is CASSWSEYEQYF. In DNA, the CDR3 is TGTGCCAGCAGCTGGTCAGAGTACGAGCAGTACTTC.

The chain joins TRBV5-4 to TRBJ1-1; D remains unclear. Looked up from germline, CDR1 is SGHNT and CDR2 is YYREEE (reference sequence). CDR3 length equals 14 residues. V was shortened by 7 bases and J by 0 bases, with 13 bases between the two germline ends. The CDR3 DNA sequence: TGTGCCAGCGCCCGCAAAGCAGTGAACACTGAAGCTTTCTTT. Protein product: CASARKAVNTEAFF. The variable domain in full, with the rest retrieved from reference TRBV5-4 and TRBJ1-1, is ETGVTQSPTHLIKTRGQQVTLRCSSQSGHNTVSWYQQALGQGPQFIFQYYREEENGRGNFPPRFSGLQFPNYSSELNVNALELDDSALYLCASARKAVNTEAFFGQGTRLTVV.

The rearrangement uses TRBV5-4 and TRBJ1-2, with D possibly matching TRBD1 (5 bases). This CDR3 comprises 14 residues. Trimming cost V 4 bases and J 5 bases, with 15 bases left between them. The germline CDR1 and CDR2 sequences are SGHNT and YYREEE (reference sequence). CDR3 protein: CASSPKTDLYGYTF. The CDR3 bases are TGTGCCAGCAGCCCGAAGACAGATTTATATGGCTACACCTTC.

The chain links TRBV10-3 to TRBJ2-7; D is unclear. V was pared by 2 bases and J by 3 bases, with 8 bases between. This CDR3 is built from 13 residues. Germline V CDR1 and CDR2: ENHRY, SYGVKD. The CDR3 DNA sequence: TGTGCCATCAGTGAGGGGGAAGTCTACGAGCAGTACTTC. Amino acids: CAISEGEVYEQYF.